These 5 T cell receptor beta chains were all obtained from the same sample, sequenced in a study of blood T cell repertoires in COVID-19. Sequencing was performed with immunoSEQ multiplex PCR; in TCRdb, only in-frame clones are kept and a portion is missing. The sample records fewer than 200,000 clones, under 85% being singletons. Sample: peripheral blood. Receptors were obtained from a woman in her 70s with COVID-19, enrolled during active disease.

This sequence joins TRBV28 and TRBJ2-7; possible D gene TRBD1, 5 bases. This CDR3 contains 12 residues. V gave up 1 base and J gave up 9 bases, with 10 bases separating them. Germline V gene data show CDR1 as MDHEN and CDR2 as SYDVKM. The CDR3 bases are TGTGCCAGCAGTTTATTAGGGCAGGGGCAGTACTTC. It specifies CASSLLGQGQYF.

The chain links TRBV18 to TRBJ2-3; TRBD2 matches 9 bases. CDR3 length: 15 residues. Germline CDR1 reads KGHSH; CDR2 reads LQKENI. V was pared by 9 bases and J by 1 base, with 8 bases of the junction left unmatched. The CDR3 is CARSGLAIRTDTQYF. The CDR3 nucleotides read TGTGCCAGGTCAGGACTAGCGATCCGCACAGATACGCAGTATTTT.

This clone has only one observation. The rearrangement joins TRBV30 to TRBJ1-4, with TRBD1 as a possible D gene (5 bases). This CDR3 contains 14 residues. Per the germline V gene, CDR1 is GTSNPN and CDR2 is SVGIG (reference sequence). Trimming cost V 6 bases and J 4 bases, with 15 bases left between them. Here the CDR3 reads CACPTGSVNEKLFF. The CDR3 DNA sequence: TGTGCCTGTCCCACAGGAAGTGTTAATGAAAAACTGTTTTTT.

The CDR3 loop is CASSFGTGTYEQYF. The CDR3 bases are TGTGCCAGCAGCTTCGGGACAGGGACCTACGAGCAGTACTTC. The genes are TRBV5-6 and TRBJ2-7, with 9 nucleotides matching TRBD1. CDR3 size: 14 residues. Trimming cost V 2 bases and J 2 bases; bases outside gene matches: 2. Germline CDR1 reads SGHDT; CDR2 reads YYEEEE.

V gene TRBV5-1 combines with J gene TRBJ2-1; TRBD2 aligns across 7 bases. Germline V gives CDR1 SGHRS, CDR2 YFSETQ. V lost 5 bases and J lost 7; bases outside the gene matches: 9. This CDR3 spans 14 amino acids. The CDR3 bases are TGCGCCAGCAGTGTGGGAGGGCCAGGGAATGAGCAGTTCTTC. Residues: CASSVGGPGNEQFF.